Listed below are T cell receptor beta chains from one sample, sequenced in a study of T-cell reconstitution after alpha-beta-depleted transplantation in children. TCRdb re-called the PCR reads through MiXCR, storing one row per CDR3 protein. The sample contains approximately 420,000 distinct CDR3 sequences, roughly a tenth of which appear only once. The starting material was PBMCs from the stem cell graft donor, obtained from the stem cell graft. The receptors originated from a human donor who donated a stem cell graft to a child with acute myeloid leukemia. CDR3s include the opening cysteine and the closing phenylalanine or tryptophan. A D gene is named only where the DNA matches it firmly. Not all rows give a size; the values are once, few, many and, for expanded clones, a class.

few	TRBV4-3	TRBJ1-2	-	TGCGCCAGCAGCCAAGATTCGCAGTCTAACTATGGCTACACCTTC	CASSQDSQSNYGYTF
many	TRBV29-1	TRBJ2-5	-	TGCAGCGTTAGTTCACCCCTGAGACAGGAGACCCAGTACTTC	CSVSSPLRQETQYF
many	TRBV4-2	TRBJ2-7	TRBD2	TGTGCCAGCAGCCGGGGACTAGCGGGGCAAAACTACGAGCAGTACTTC	CASSRGLAGQNYEQYF
-	TRBV5-6	TRBJ2-2	-	TGTGCCACATCGGAGGGTAGGGCGTACGGCGGGGAGCTGTTTTTT	CATSEGRAYGGELFF
-	TRBV7-9	TRBJ2-6	TRBD1	TGTGCCAGCAGCTTTAAACAGGGGTTCTCTGGGGCCAACGTCCTGACTTTC	CASSFKQGFSGANVLTF
-	TRBV7-2	TRBJ2-2	-	TGTGCCAGCAGCTTGTCATTTGCCACCGGGGAGCTGTTTTTT	CASSLSFATGELFF
-	TRBV15	TRBJ2-3	-	TGTGCCACCAGCCCGTCACCGGGACTCCGTATAGATACGCAGTATTTT	CATSPSPGLRIDTQYF
-	TRBV7-3	TRBJ2-2	-	TGTGCCAGCAGCTTAAGTAGGGAGGTCGGGGAGCTGTTTTTT	CASSLSREVGELFF
-	TRBV7-9	TRBJ2-1	TRBD1	TGTGCCAGCAGCTTTACGACAGGGGAGGATGAGCAGTTCTTC	CASSFTTGEDEQFF
-	TRBV5-1	TRBJ1-3	-	TGCGCCAGCAGGATGGCCTCTGGAAACACCATGTATTTT	CASRMASGNTMYF
-	TRBV11-1	TRBJ2-3	-	TGTGCCAGCAGCGTATTCCTTGGGGGGGGGGCCACAGATACGCAGTATTTT	CASSVFLGGGATDTQYF
few	TRBV4-1	TRBJ1-2	-	TGCGCCAGCAGCCGGGAAGGAGGGCAGGTATCCGGGGGCTACACCTTC	CASSREGGQVSGGYTF
-	TRBV28	TRBJ1-1	TRBD1	TGTGCCAGCCAGGGACAGGAGAACACTGAAGCTTTCTTT	CASQGQENTEAFF
few	TRBV29-1	TRBJ1-2	-	TGCAGCGTTACTACAGGGAACTATGGCTACACCTTC	CSVTTGNYGYTF
-	TRBV3-1	TRBJ2-7	-	TGTGCCAGCAGCCAAGGCAGGGGAGGCTACGAGCAGTACTTC	CASSQGRGGYEQYF
-	TRBV5-4	TRBJ1-1	-	TGTGCCAGCAGCTTGCGAAGTCTAACGGGGGAAGCTTTCTTT	CASSLRSLTGEAFF
once	TRBV7-9	TRBJ1-1	TRBD1	TGTGCCAACAGCTTAGGGACAGGGGGCGCGTTGAACACTGAAGCTTTCTTT	CANSLGTGGALNTEAFF
-	TRBV4-1	TRBJ2-1	-	TGCGCCAGCAGCTACGGGAACAGGGACCTCGATGAGCAGTTCTTC	CASSYGNRDLDEQFF
-	TRBV7-2	TRBJ2-1	-	TGTGCCAGCCAGGGCTCGGTGGTTGTCAATGAGCAGTTCTTC	CASQGSVVVNEQFF
few	TRBV20-1	TRBJ2-3	TRBD2	TGCAGTACTACGGGACTAGCGGGGCTATATACGCAGTATTTT	CSTTGLAGLYTQYF
-	TRBV7-3	TRBJ2-2	-	TGTGCCAGCAGCTCACGACACCTGAACACCGGGGAGCTGTTTTTT	CASSSRHLNTGELFF
many	TRBV5-1	TRBJ1-1	-	TGCGCCAGCAGCTTAACGGGGACGGTGAACACTGAAGCTTTCTTT	CASSLTGTVNTEAFF
few	TRBV20-1	TRBJ2-3	-	TGCAGTGCTAGAGCAGTCCAAAAAACGACAGATACGCAGTATTTT	CSARAVQKTTDTQYF
-	TRBV27	TRBJ1-3	-	TGTGCCAGCAGTGAACGGGACGGCCTCTCTGGAAACACCATATATTTT	CASSERDGLSGNTIYF
-	TRBV5-1	TRBJ2-3	TRBD1	TGCGCCAGCAGCTGGACAGGGATTACAGATACGCAGTATTTT	CASSWTGITDTQYF
many	TRBV20-1	TRBJ2-4	-	TGCAGTGCTGAACACCGGCAGCTCAAAAACATTCAGTACTTC	CSAEHRQLKNIQYF
-	TRBV30	TRBJ1-2	TRBD1	TGTGCCTGGAGTACTAGGACAGGGGATTTTAGTGGCTACACCTTC	CAWSTRTGDFSGYTF
many	TRBV29-1	TRBJ2-2	-	TGCAGCGTCTCATCGACAGTTAACACCGGGGAGCTGTTTTTT	CSVSSTVNTGELFF
many	TRBV12-3/TRBV12-4	TRBJ2-3	-	TGTGCCAGTAGCGAATGGGGAGATACGCAGTATTTT	CASSEWGDTQYF
few	TRBV7-9	TRBJ1-2	-	TGTGCCAGCAGCTTGGGGACGATCGATGGCTACACCTTC	CASSLGTIDGYTF
-	TRBV6-2/TRBV6-3	TRBJ2-7	TRBD1	TGTGCCAGCAGTTTTGGACAGGCAAGCTCCTACGAGCAGTACTTC	CASSFGQASSYEQYF
few	TRBV5-1	TRBJ1-6	TRBD1	TGCGCCAGCAGGGCCGGGACAGGGGCCTACAGCTCCTATAATTCACCCCTCCACTTT	CASRAGTGAYSSYNSPLHF
-	TRBV4-1	TRBJ1-1	TRBD1	TGCGCCAGCAGCCATGGGGAGGGGGCGCTCACTGAAGCTTTCTTT	CASSHGEGALTEAFF
few	TRBV5-1	TRBJ1-2	-	TGCGCCAGCAGCCGCGGGGGGACACCTAAAATCTATGGCTACACCTTC	CASSRGGTPKIYGYTF
-	TRBV27	TRBJ2-7	-	TGTGCCAGCAGACGAACAGGTAGTCGGTACGAGCAGTACTTC	CASRRTGSRYEQYF
few	TRBV6-1	TRBJ2-3	TRBD2	TGTGCCACCGGACCGACATCCAGCGGGAGTCGGGATACGCAGTATTTT	CATGPTSSGSRDTQYF
-	TRBV12-3/TRBV12-4	TRBJ2-5	-	TGTGCCAGCAGTTCGGACAGTAAAGAGACCCAGTACTTC	CASSSDSKETQYF
-	TRBV5-1	TRBJ2-3	-	TGCGCCAGCAGCGAAGGGGGAGCTCTTAGCACAGATACGCAGTATTTT	CASSEGGALSTDTQYF
-	TRBV5-5	TRBJ2-2	-	TGTGCCAGCAGCCCGGACACCAGGGAGCTGTTTTTT	CASSPDTRELFF
-	TRBV5-1	TRBJ2-7	-	TGCGCCAACAGCTTCCTCGGCCGGGGTAGCGCGACCTACGAGCAGTACTTC	CANSFLGRGSATYEQYF
many	TRBV7-3	TRBJ2-3	-	TGTGCCAGCAGCCTGGGGCTAACAAGCACAGATACGCAGTATTTT	CASSLGLTSTDTQYF
few	TRBV7-6	TRBJ2-2	TRBD1	TGTGCCAGCAGGGCCGGGACAGGGGACACCGGGGAGCTGTTTTTT	CASRAGTGDTGELFF
few	TRBV5-6	TRBJ2-7	-	TGTGCCAGCAGCTCAGGATGGAGCAGGGACTTC	CASSSGWSRDF
-	TRBV5-1	TRBJ1-2	-	TGCGCCAGCAGCTGGACAGCTAACTATGGCTACACCTTC	CASSWTANYGYTF
-	TRBV5-5	TRBJ2-6	-	TGTGCCAGCAGCTTGGGAGTGGTCACGGGGTACGGGGCCAACGTCCTGACTTTC	CASSLGVVTGYGANVLTF
-	TRBV25-1	TRBJ2-5	-	TGTGCCAGCAGTGTGGGGACTTGGGAGACCCAGTACTTC	CASSVGTWETQYF
-	TRBV29-1	TRBJ2-5	TRBD2	TGCAGCGTCGACGGACTAGCGGGAGCGGGAGTCGGGGAGACCCAGTACTTC	CSVDGLAGAGVGETQYF
many	TRBV20-1	TRBJ1-2	TRBD1	TGCAGTGCTAGGGCCATGGGACAGGGCTATGGCTACACCTTC	CSARAMGQGYGYTF
few	TRBV7-2	TRBJ2-5	-	TGTGCCAGCACCTTAGCACCCGTCCGAGAGACCCAGTACTTC	CASTLAPVRETQYF
-	TRBV20-1	TRBJ2-3	TRBD2	TGCAGTGCTCCAACCCTAGCGGGAGTGGCAGATACGCAGTATTTT	CSAPTLAGVADTQYF
many	TRBV5-5	TRBJ1-6	TRBD1	TGTGCCAGCAGCTTCCGAGACAGGGGCACCTATAATTCACCCCTCCACTTT	CASSFRDRGTYNSPLHF
few	TRBV12-3/TRBV12-4	TRBJ1-2	-	TGTGCCAGCAGTGAATCGGACACCGGCTATGGCTACACCTTC	CASSESDTGYGYTF
-	TRBV5-1	TRBJ1-1	-	TGCGCCAGCAGCTTGGGTCAGGGGCTGGGAGTGAACACTGAAGCTTTCTTT	CASSLGQGLGVNTEAFF
-	TRBV20-1	TRBJ2-3	-	TGCAGTGCTAGGGCGAGGTTCGCAGATACGCAGTATTTT	CSARARFADTQYF
-	TRBV7-9	TRBJ1-5	-	TGTGCCAGCAGCTCCGCCCCTTCATATCAGCCCCAGCATTTT	CASSSAPSYQPQHF